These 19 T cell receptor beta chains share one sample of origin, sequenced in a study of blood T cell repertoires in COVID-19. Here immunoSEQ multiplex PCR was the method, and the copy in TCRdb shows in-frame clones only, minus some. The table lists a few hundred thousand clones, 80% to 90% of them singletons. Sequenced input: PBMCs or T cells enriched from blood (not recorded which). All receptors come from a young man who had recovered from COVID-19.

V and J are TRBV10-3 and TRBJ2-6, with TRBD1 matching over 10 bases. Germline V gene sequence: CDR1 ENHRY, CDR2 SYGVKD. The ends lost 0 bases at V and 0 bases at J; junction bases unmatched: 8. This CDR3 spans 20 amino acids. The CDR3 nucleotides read TGTGCCATCAGTGAGTCCGTCGGACAGGGGGTCCACTCTGGGGCCAACGTCCTGACTTTC. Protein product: CAISESVGQGVHSGANVLTF.

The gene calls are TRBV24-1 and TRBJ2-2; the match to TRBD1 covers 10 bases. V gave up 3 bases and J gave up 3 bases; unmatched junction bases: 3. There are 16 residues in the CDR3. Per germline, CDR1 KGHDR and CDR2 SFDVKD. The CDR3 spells CATSDRQGADTGELFF. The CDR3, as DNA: TGTGCCACCAGTGATCGACAGGGGGCCGACACCGGGGAGCTGTTTTTT.

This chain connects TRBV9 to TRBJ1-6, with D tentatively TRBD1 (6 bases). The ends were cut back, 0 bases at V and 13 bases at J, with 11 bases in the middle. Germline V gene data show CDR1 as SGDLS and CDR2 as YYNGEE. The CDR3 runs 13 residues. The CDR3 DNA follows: TGTGCCAGCAGCGTAGGTGAGGGGGATCCCCTCCACTTT. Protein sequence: CASSVGEGDPLHF.

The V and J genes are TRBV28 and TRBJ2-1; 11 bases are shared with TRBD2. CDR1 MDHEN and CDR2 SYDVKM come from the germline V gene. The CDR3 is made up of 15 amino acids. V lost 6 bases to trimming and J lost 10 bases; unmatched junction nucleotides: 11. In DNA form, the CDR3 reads TGTGCCAGCAGCCGCCCCGGGACTAGCGGAGAAGAGCAGTTCTTC. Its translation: CASSRPGTSGEEQFF.

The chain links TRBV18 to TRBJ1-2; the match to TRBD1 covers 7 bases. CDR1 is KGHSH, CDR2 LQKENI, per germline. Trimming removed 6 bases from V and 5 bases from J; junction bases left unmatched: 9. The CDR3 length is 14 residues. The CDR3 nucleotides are TGTGCCAGCTCCGAGGGGGCGCAGTCGTATGGCTACACCTTC. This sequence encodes CASSEGAQSYGYTF.

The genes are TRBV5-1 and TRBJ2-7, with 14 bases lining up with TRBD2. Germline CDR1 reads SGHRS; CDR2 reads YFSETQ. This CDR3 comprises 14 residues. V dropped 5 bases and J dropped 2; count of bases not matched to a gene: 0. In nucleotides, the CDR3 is TGCGCCAGCAGGGGACTAGCGGGGGCCTACGAGCAGTACTTC. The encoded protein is CASRGLAGAYEQYF.

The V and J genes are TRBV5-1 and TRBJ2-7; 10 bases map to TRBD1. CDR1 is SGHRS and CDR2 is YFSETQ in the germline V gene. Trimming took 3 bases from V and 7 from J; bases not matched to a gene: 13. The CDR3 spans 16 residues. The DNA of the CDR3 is TGCGCCAGCAGCTCCGGCGTTGGGACAGGGGAATATGAGCAGTACTTC. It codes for CASSSGVGTGEYEQYF.

The CDR3 loop is CASSRTSGGRPLYEQYF. The DNA for the CDR3 is TGTGCCAGCAGCCGGACTAGCGGGGGCCGGCCTCTATACGAGCAGTACTTC. The chain carries TRBV3-1 (or the pseudogene TRBV3-2) and TRBJ2-7; 13 bases map to TRBD2. After removal of 4 bases from V and 4 bases from J, the junction contained 10 bases not matched to a gene. Germline CDR1 is LGHDT and CDR2 is YNNKEL (reference sequence). The CDR3 is 17 residues long.

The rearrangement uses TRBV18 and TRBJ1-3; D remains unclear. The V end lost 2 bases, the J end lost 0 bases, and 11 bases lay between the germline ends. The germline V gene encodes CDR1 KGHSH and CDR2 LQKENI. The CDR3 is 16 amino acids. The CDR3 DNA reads TGTGCCAGCTCACCAAGTTCGAGCCGCTCTGGAAACACCATATATTTT. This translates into CASSPSSSRSGNTIYF.

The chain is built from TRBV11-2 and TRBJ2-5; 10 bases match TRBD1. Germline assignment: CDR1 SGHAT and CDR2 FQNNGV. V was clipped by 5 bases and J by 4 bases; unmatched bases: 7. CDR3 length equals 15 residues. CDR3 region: CASSLGQGVGETQYF. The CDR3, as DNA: TGTGCCAGCAGCCTAGGACAGGGGGTGGGAGAGACCCAGTACTTC.

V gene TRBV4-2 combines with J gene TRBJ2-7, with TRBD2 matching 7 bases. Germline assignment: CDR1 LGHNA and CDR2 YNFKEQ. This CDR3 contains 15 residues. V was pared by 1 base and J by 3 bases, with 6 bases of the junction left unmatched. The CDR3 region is CASSQGTSRGYEQYF. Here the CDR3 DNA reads TGTGCCAGCAGCCAAGGGACTAGTCGGGGCTACGAGCAGTACTTC.

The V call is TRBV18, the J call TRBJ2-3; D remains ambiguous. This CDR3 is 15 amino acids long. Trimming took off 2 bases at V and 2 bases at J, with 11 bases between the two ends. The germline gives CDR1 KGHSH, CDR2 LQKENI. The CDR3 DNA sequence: TGTGCCAGCTCACCAAGAACATCTTACACAGATACGCAGTATTTT. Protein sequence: CASSPRTSYTDTQYF.

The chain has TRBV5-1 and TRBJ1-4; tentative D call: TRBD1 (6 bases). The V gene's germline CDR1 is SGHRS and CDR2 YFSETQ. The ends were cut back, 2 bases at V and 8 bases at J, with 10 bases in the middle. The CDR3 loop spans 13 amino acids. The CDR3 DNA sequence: TGCGCCAGCAGCTTCGGGGGGCAGGAAAAACTGTTTTTT. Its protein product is CASSFGGQEKLFF.

The CDR3 here is CASIPAGASGANVLTF. CDR3 nucleotide sequence: TGTGCCAGCATCCCCGCGGGGGCTTCTGGGGCCAACGTCCTGACTTTC. The V call is TRBV28, the J call TRBJ2-6, with D possibly being TRBD2 (7 bases). The CDR3 is made up of 16 amino acids. Trimming stripped 7 bases from V and 1 base from J, with 14 bases between. Germline CDR1 reads MDHEN; CDR2 reads SYDVKM.

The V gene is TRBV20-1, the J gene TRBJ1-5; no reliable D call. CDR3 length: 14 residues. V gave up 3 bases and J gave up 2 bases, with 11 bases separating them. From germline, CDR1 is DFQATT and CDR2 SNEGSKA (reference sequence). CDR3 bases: TGCAGTGCTAGTTTGTCCGAGGGCAATCAGCCCCAGCATTTT. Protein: CSASLSEGNQPQHF.

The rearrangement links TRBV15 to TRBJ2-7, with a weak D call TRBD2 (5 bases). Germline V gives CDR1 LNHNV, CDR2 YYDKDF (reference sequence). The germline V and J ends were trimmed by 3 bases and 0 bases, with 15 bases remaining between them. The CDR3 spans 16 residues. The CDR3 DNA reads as TGTGCCACCAGCAGGGGAGCTCCCGGACCCTCCTACGAGCAGTACTTC. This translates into CATSRGAPGPSYEQYF.

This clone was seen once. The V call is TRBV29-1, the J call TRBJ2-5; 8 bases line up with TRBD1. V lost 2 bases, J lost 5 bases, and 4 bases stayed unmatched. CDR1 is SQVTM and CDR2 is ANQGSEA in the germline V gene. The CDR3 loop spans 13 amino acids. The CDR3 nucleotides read TGCAGCGTTGAAAGCAGGGGGCGGGAGACCCAGTACTTC. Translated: CSVESRGRETQYF. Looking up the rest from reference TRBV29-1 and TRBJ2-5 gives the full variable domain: SAVISQKPSRDICQRGTSLTIQCQVDSQVTMMFWYRQQPGQSLTLIATANQGSEATYESGFVIDKFPISRPNLTFSTLTVSNMSPEDSSIYLCSVESRGRETQYFGPGTRLLVL.

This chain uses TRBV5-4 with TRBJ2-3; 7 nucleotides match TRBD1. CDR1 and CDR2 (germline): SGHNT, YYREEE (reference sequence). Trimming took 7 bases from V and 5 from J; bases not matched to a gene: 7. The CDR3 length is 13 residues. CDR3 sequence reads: CASGATGEDTQYF. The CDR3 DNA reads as TGTGCCAGCGGGGCTACAGGGGAAGATACGCAGTATTTT.

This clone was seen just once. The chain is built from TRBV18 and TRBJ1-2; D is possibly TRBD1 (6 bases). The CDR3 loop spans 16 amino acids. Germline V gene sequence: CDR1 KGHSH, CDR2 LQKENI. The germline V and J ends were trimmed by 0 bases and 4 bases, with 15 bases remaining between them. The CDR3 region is CASSPPSGAMAYGYTF. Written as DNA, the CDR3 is TGTGCCAGCTCACCACCCTCAGGGGCAATGGCCTATGGCTACACCTTC.